This T cell receptor (beta chain) emerged from a study of technical replicates of blood from a handful of donors. The method was immunoSEQ multiplex PCR; TCRdb's version includes in-frame clones alone and lacks a portion of them. The sample has tens of thousands of clones, about 97% seen once. With V trimmed by 6 bases and J by 4 bases, 2 bases remained unmatched. Germline values: CDR1 SGHVS, CDR2 FQNEAQ. There are 14 residues in the CDR3. The receptor was isolated from a human donor in good health. The V gene is TRBV7-8, the J gene TRBJ2-6; 8 bases are a match to TRBD1. The material sequenced was T cells isolated from PBMCs. CDR3 DNA: TGTGCCAGCAGAACAGGGGGAGGGGCCAACGTCCTGACTTTC. It codes for CASRTGGGANVLTF. The entire variable domain, with the rest obtained from reference TRBV7-8 and TRBJ2-6, is as follows: GAGVSQSPRYKVAKRGQDVALRCDPISGHVSLFWYQQALGQGPEFLTYFQNEAQLDKSGLPSDRFFAERPEGSVSTLKIQRTQQEDSAVYLCASRTGGGANVLTFGAGSRLTVL.